This TCR beta chain was retrieved from a study of neurological immune-mediated disorders. Germline assignment: CDR1 SGHRS and CDR2 YFSETQ. The J segment lost 0 bases and the V segment lost 4 bases, leaving 9 bases of the junction unmatched. This CDR3 contains 17 residues. This clonotype was detected ten times or more. Its antigen is as yet unknown. 5'RACE with 10-nucleotide random UMIs produced the cDNA. MiXCR was run by TCRdb on the 5' RACE reads, yielding one entry per CDR3 protein. The sample shows tens of thousands of distinct CDR3 sequences, 2.5% to 3% of them seen only once. Points from the study as a whole: HTLV-1-associated myelopathy had the most TCR clonal expansion, and multiple sclerosis had the least, less than healthy controls. Among 34 multiple sclerosis patients, 18 had repertoires that phylogenetic grouping placed in one related-CDR3 cluster, a possible signature.

This TCR was sampled from a woman in her twenties or thirties with multiple sclerosis. This sequence joins TRBV5-1 and TRBJ1-1, with TRBD1 matching 10 bases. Sample: PBMCs. The CDR3 loop reads CASSPTGGYDMNTEAFF. The CDR3 region has the DNA TGCGCCAGCAGCCCGACAGGGGGCTACGATATGAACACTGAAGCTTTCTTT.